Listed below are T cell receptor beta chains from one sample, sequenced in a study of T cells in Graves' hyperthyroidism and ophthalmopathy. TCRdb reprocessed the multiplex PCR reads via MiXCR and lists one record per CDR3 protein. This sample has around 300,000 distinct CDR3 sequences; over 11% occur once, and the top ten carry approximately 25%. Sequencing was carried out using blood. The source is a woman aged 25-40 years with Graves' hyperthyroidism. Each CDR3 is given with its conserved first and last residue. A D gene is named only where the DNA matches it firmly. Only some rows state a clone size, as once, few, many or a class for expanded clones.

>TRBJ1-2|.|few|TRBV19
TGTGCCAGTAGCGCGACAGCGGACTATGGCTACACCTTC
CASSATADYGYTF
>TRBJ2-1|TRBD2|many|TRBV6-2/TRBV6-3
TGTGCCAGCAGCACCGGGACTAGCGGGAGCTATGAGCAGTTCTTC
CASSTGTSGSYEQFF
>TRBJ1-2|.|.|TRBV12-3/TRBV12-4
TGTGCCAGCAGTTCGCCGGGACATAATGGCTACACCTTC
CASSSPGHNGYTF
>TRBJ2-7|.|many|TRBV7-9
TGTGCCAGCAGCTTAGCGGGAGAAGGCGGCGAGCAGTACTTC
CASSLAGEGGEQYF
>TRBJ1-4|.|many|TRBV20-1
TGCAGTGCAAGAACGCCCCAGGGAGGAGGTGAAAAACTGTTTTTT
CSARTPQGGGEKLFF
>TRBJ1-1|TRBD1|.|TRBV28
TGTGCCAGCAGCAACAGGGGGCCCTCCACTGAAGCTTTCTTT
CASSNRGPSTEAFF
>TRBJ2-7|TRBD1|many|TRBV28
TGTGCCAGCAGTTCTGCCACCGGGACAGGCGGCTACGAGCAGTACTTC
CASSSATGTGGYEQYF
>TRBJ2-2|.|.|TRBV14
TGTGCCAGCAGCCAAGGGACAACCACCGGGGAGCTGTTTTTT
CASSQGTTTGELFF
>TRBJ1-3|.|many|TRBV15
TGTGCCACCAGCAGAGATCTTCAGGGGTTTGCTGGAAACACCATATATTTT
CATSRDLQGFAGNTIYF
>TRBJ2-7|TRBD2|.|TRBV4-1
TGCGCCAGCAGCCAAGCTGACGGACTAGCGGAGGAGCAGTACTTC
CASSQADGLAEEQYF
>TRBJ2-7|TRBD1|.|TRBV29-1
TGCAGCGTGGCAGGACAGGGGGCTTACTACGAGCAGTACTTC
CSVAGQGAYYEQYF
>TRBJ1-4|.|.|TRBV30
TGTGCCTGGAGTGTACTGGGTCCTAATGAAAAACTGTCTTTT
CAWSVLGPNEKLSF
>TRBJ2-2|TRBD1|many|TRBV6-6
TGTGCCAGCAGTTACCCGGGACAGGGAGGGTCCGGGGAGCTGTTTTTT
CASSYPGQGGSGELFF
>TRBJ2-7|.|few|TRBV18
TGTGCCAGCTCACCCGACAGGCAACTGGGGGAGCAGTACTTC
CASSPDRQLGEQYF
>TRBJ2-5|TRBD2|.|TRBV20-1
TGCAGTGCTACGACTAGCGGGAGGGGGAGCCAAGAGACCCAGTACTTC
CSATTSGRGSQETQYF
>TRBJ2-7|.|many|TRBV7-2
TGTGCCAGCAGCTTAACAGGGCATTACGAGCAGTACTTC
CASSLTGHYEQYF
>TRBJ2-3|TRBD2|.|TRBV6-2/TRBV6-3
TGTGCCAGCAGTTTGGGACTAGCGGGAGCTGGAGATACGCAGTATTTT
CASSLGLAGAGDTQYF
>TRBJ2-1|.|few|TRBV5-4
TGTGCCAGCAGCCTGCCCAGTTCGGCAAATGAGCAGTTCTTC
CASSLPSSANEQFF
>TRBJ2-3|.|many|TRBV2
TGTGCCACCCAGACGGCCCCAAATACGCAGTATTTT
CATQTAPNTQYF
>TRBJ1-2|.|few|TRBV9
TGTGCCAGCAGCGTAGAAGGGGGGGGGCATGGCTACACCTTC
CASSVEGGGHGYTF
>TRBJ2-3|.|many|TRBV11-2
TGTGCCAGCAGCTCCGAGAGGGATACGCAGTATTTT
CASSSERDTQYF
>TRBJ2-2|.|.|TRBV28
TGTGCCAGCAGTTTACTGGGAGTCGGGGAGCTGTTTTTT
CASSLLGVGELFF
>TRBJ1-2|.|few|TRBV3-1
TGTGCCAGCAGCCAAGATTTTAGGGCGGAGGGCTACACCTTC
CASSQDFRAEGYTF
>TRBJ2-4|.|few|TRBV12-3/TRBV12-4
TGTGCCAGCGGAGGGGGGGGACCAAACATTCAGTACTTC
CASGGGGPNIQYF
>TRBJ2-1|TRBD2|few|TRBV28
TGTGCCAGCAGTTTGGGCCTAGCGGGAGGTTCCTACAATGAGCAGTTCTTC
CASSLGLAGGSYNEQFF
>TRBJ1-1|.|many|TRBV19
TGTGCCAGTACCTCCGCGCCGGGGACTGAAGCTTTCTTT
CASTSAPGTEAFF
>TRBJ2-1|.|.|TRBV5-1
TGCGCCAGCAGCTTGGAGTCAGTAAGTGAGCAGTTCTTC
CASSLESVSEQFF
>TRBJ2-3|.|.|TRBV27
TGTGCCAGCAGTTTAACCCGTTGGGGAAGCACAGATACGCAGTATTTT
CASSLTRWGSTDTQYF
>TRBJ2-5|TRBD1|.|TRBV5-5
TGTGCCAGCAGTCAACAGGGGGAGACCCAGTACTTC
CASSQQGETQYF
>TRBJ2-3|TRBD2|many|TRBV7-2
TGTGCCAGCAGCTTACATTCGGGGGGAAACACAGATACGCAGTATTTT
CASSLHSGGNTDTQYF
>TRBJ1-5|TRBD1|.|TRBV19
TGTGCCAGTGCCGTAGGGACAGGGTGGGATCAGCCCCAGCATTTT
CASAVGTGWDQPQHF
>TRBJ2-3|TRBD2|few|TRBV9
TGTGCCAGCAGCGTAGGCCCCTGGGGGGGATCCACAGATACGCAGTATTTT
CASSVGPWGGSTDTQYF
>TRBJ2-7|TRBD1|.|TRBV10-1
TGCGCCAGCGAGTTGTGGGGGACAGGGGGCTCCGAGCAGTACTTC
CASELWGTGGSEQYF
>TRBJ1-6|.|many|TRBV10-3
TGTGCCATCAGTGAGGATCGGTCACCCCTCCACTTT
CAISEDRSPLHF
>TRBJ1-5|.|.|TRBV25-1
TGTGCCAGCAGTGCTGATCACCACAAGGAAGAACAGCCCCAGCATTTT
CASSADHHKEEQPQHF
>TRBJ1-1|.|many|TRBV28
TGTGCCAGCAGTTTCGAGGGGCGGAGTCTGAACACTGAAGCTTTCTTT
CASSFEGRSLNTEAFF
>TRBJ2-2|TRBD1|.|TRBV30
TGTGCCTGGGGGGACAGGGCGAACACCGGGGAGCTGTTTTTT
CAWGDRANTGELFF
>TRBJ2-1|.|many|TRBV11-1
TGTGCCAGCAGCGGGACTGGGAATGAGCAGTTCTTC
CASSGTGNEQFF
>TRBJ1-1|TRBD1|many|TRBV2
TGTGCCAGCAGTGTTTTAGGACAGGGGAACACTGAAGCTTTCTTT
CASSVLGQGNTEAFF
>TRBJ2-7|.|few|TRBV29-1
TGCAGCGTTGCGTTAGGGGGTAGCTCCTACGAGCAGTACTTC
CSVALGGSSYEQYF
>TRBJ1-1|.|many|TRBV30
TGTGCCTGGAATGCAGGGATGGTTGAAGCTTTCTTT
CAWNAGMVEAFF
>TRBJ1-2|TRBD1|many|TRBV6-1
TGTGCCAGCACCCCCGGACAGGGGGTATATGGCTACACCTTC
CASTPGQGVYGYTF
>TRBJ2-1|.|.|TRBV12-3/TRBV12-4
TGTGCCAGCACCCCCCCAGGTTTTGGTAACAATGAGCAGTTCTTC
CASTPPGFGNNEQFF